These 17 T cell receptor beta chains were sequenced from one sample in a study of technical replicates of blood from a few donors. Clones were read by immunoSEQ multiplex PCR, and TCRdb kept only the in-frame ones, dropping some. The sample contains more than 12,000 clones, 84% of which appear only once. Sequencing input: PBMCs. These TCRs come from a human donor in good health.

The chain uses TRBV6-5 and TRBJ2-1; 8 bases match TRBD2. This CDR3 comprises 16 residues. Germline assignment: CDR1 MNHEY and CDR2 SVGAGI. J lost 5 bases, V lost 0 bases, and 6 bases had no gene match. The CDR3 loop reads CASSYSGTRRNNEQFF. CDR3 coding DNA: TGTGCCAGCAGTTACTCCGGGACTAGGAGGAACAATGAGCAGTTCTTC.

The V gene is TRBV5-4, the J gene TRBJ1-3; D call uncertain. V lost 2 bases and J 3 bases, leaving 6 bases between the germline ends. This CDR3 is built from 13 residues. The germline CDR1 and CDR2 sequences are SGHNT and YYREEE (reference sequence). CDR3 residues: CASSFTDGNTIYF. The DNA of the CDR3 is TGTGCCAGCAGCTTTACAGATGGAAACACCATATATTTT.

CDR3 DNA sequence: TGTGCCAGCAGTGATTACTCCAAGGTCCCCAGGGAAAATGAGCAGTTCTTC. Its translation: CASSDYSKVPRENEQFF. The chain has TRBV6-1 and TRBJ2-1, with a tentative D call TRBD1 (5 bases). Trimming stripped 3 bases from V and 7 bases from J, with 22 bases between. The CDR3 totals 17 residues. The germline V gene has CDR1 MNHNS and CDR2 SASEGT.

This clone appeared a few times. The genes are TRBV2 and TRBJ2-1, with 10 nucleotides matching TRBD1. V was pared by 6 bases and J by 5 bases, with 7 bases of the junction left unmatched. The CDR3 consists of 15 residues. CDR1 is SNHLY and CDR2 is FYNNEI in the germline V gene. CDR3 DNA sequence: TGTGCCAGCAGAACGGGACAGGGGACCAACAATGAGCAGTTCTTC. Its translation: CASRTGQGTNNEQFF.

The chain has TRBV12-2 and TRBJ1-1. TRBV12-2 is a pseudogene. The CDR3 has 18 residues. The CDR3 DNA reads as TGTGCAAGTCGCTTCCTTGTCCGGGACCGGGACTGGGGGACTGAAGCTTTCTTT. It yields the protein CASRFLVRDRDWGTEAFF.

This chain joins TRBV19 and TRBJ2-7; 14 positions match TRBD2. Germline V lookup: CDR1 LNHDA, CDR2 SQIVND (reference sequence). The CDR3 is 15 amino acids. Trimming removed 6 bases from V and 9 bases from J; junction bases left unmatched: 10. The CDR3 here is CASSSKVGLAGVQYF. The DNA for the CDR3 is TGTGCCAGTAGCTCGAAGGTGGGACTAGCGGGAGTGCAGTACTTC.

The CDR3 coding sequence is TGTGCCAGCAGGGGGACTAGCGGGAGCGGGGAGCTGTTTTTT. It yields the protein CASRGTSGSGELFF. The V and J genes are TRBV2 and TRBJ2-2, with 14 bases identical to TRBD2. Germline V lookup: CDR1 SNHLY, CDR2 FYNNEI. The CDR3 has 14 residues. Trimming removed 6 bases from V and 7 bases from J; junction bases left unmatched: 1.

The V and J genes are TRBV30 and TRBJ1-1, with D perhaps matching TRBD1 (6 bases). Trimming left V 4 bases short and J 11 bases short, with 20 bases between. There are 13 residues in the CDR3. The germline CDR1 and CDR2 sequences are GTSNPN and SVGIG (reference sequence). The CDR3 sequence is CAWTFGTPGRAFF. The CDR3 DNA is TGTGCCTGGACTTTTGGGACACCGGGACGGGCTTTCTTT.

The J gene is TRBJ2-1, the V gene TRBV29-1; D is unclear. Germline V gene data show CDR1 as SQVTM and CDR2 as ANQGSEA. Deletions cut 1 base from V and 7 bases from J, with 11 bases between. The CDR3 totals 13 residues. DNA for the CDR3: TGCAGCGTTGAAGTGGGCAATGGGAATGAGCAGTTCTTC. Encoded protein: CSVEVGNGNEQFF.

This chain uses TRBV30 with TRBJ2-1; 7 positions agree with TRBD2. The CDR3 runs to 15 residues. The V segment lost 0 bases and the J segment 10 bases; nucleotides outside the gene matches: 12. Per germline, CDR1 GTSNPN and CDR2 SVGIG (reference sequence). CDR3 amino acids: CAWSVGAGRRGEQFF. CDR3 DNA sequence: TGTGCCTGGAGTGTGGGAGCGGGAAGACGAGGCGAGCAGTTCTTC.

V is TRBV7-9 and J is TRBJ1-5; maybe TRBD1 (6 bases). This CDR3 region has 14 residues. Germline CDR1 and CDR2: SEHNR and FQNEAQ (reference sequence). Trimming shortened V by 1 base and J by 6 bases, and 10 bases separated the two germline ends. DNA for the CDR3: TGTGCCAGCAGCTTAGGGGGAGGGGGTCAGCCCCAGCATTTT. It yields the protein CASSLGGGGQPQHF.

The rearrangement links TRBV28 to TRBJ1-1; unclear D gene. The V and J ends lost 1 base and 3 bases respectively, with 24 bases between them. In germline, CDR1 is MDHEN, CDR2 SYDVKM. The CDR3 length is 19 residues. The CDR3 coding sequence is TGTGCCAGCAGTTTATCCCGGGGATTAGGCACATTAGGTGACACTGAAGCTTTCTTT. This encodes CASSLSRGLGTLGDTEAFF.

This clone occurred once. The chain employs TRBV6-5 and TRBJ2-5, with D perhaps TRBD1 (6 bases). Germline V CDR1 and CDR2: MNHEY, SVGAGI. The CDR3 sequence is 16 residues long. The V end was cut by 2 bases, the J end by 0 bases, with 13 bases between. As DNA, the CDR3 is TGTGCCAGCAGTTACGGCGCTGGGACATACCAAGAGACCCAGTACTTC. It specifies CASSYGAGTYQETQYF.

In this sample, this clone turned up a few times. The chain has TRBV6-1 and TRBJ2-1; 8 bases are shared with TRBD2. This CDR3 is 17 amino acids long. Germline CDR1 and CDR2: MNHNS and SASEGT. J was trimmed by 6 bases and V by 2 bases; bases with no gene match: 12. The CDR3 DNA is TGTGCCAGCAGTGAATACTTCCAAGCGGGAGATAGCAATGAGCAGTTCTTC. Protein: CASSEYFQAGDSNEQFF.

The V and J genes are TRBV18 and TRBJ1-1; the match to TRBD1 covers 8 bases. The CDR3 is 15 amino acids. V lost 0 bases, J lost 6 bases, and 6 bases stayed unmatched. Germline CDR1 is KGHSH and CDR2 is LQKENI. CDR3 bases: TGTGCCAGCTCACCACCTACAGGGGGGAGGGCTGAAGCTTTCTTT. Amino acid sequence: CASSPPTGGRAEAFF.

V gene TRBV10-1 combines with J gene TRBJ2-1, with D tentatively TRBD2 (5 bases). Germline V gene data show CDR1 as WNHNN and CDR2 as SYGVQD (reference sequence). The CDR3 length is 15 residues. The germline V and J ends were trimmed by 3 bases and 7 bases, with 16 bases remaining between them. In nucleotides, the CDR3 is TGCGCCAGCAGTGATCAGCCCAGCGGTACTAATGAGCAGTTCTTC. Protein: CASSDQPSGTNEQFF.

A word on this clone: Germline and junction disagree at one end, which may indicate a read error. V gene TRBV28 combines with J gene TRBJ2-7; 16 bases are a match to TRBD2. The CDR3 is made up of 15 amino acids. The V gene's germline CDR1 is MDHEN and CDR2 SYDVKM. CDR3 DNA: TGTGCCAGCAGATCGATGGGACTAGCGGGAGGGCCACCCAGATTC. This encodes CASRSMGLAGGPPRF.